Sequencing of this T cell receptor (beta chain) was carried out in a study of blood T cell repertoires in COVID-19. On the study more broadly: The study drew acute and convalescent COVID-19 samples from the United States, Italy and Spain.

The CDR3 is made up of 15 amino acids. V dropped 2 bases and J dropped 1; count of bases not matched to a gene: 1. Germline assignment: CDR1 LGHDT and CDR2 YNNKEL (reference sequence). Method: immunoSEQ multiplex PCR; TCRdb's copy keeps in-frame clones and lacks some. The sample lists approximately 200,000 clones, approximately 80% occurring once. This TCR was recovered from a woman in her fifties or sixties with acute or convalescent COVID-19. The chain carries TRBV3-1 (or the pseudogene TRBV3-2) and TRBJ1-1, with 10 positions matching TRBD1. The material sequenced was peripheral blood. The CDR3 nucleotides read TGTGCCAGCAGCCAAAGGACAGGGGGGAACACTGAAGCTTTCTTT. Translated: CASSQRTGGNTEAFF.